A selection of T cell receptor beta chains follows, all from one sample in a study of control samples from healthy donors and cancer patients. The protocol was immunoSEQ multiplex PCR, while the TCRdb copy is restricted to in-frame clones and leaves out a portion. Of some 130,000 clones in the sample, approximately 90% were seen once. Sequenced: blood. The receptors stem from a man aged 18 to 29 in good health. The CDR3 runs from the conserved cysteine through the conserved F or W. The order of the fields is D gene, J gene, V gene, CDR3 protein. The D gene is left open where the match is weak.

>NA|TRBJ1-2|TRBV29-1
CSGGYGYTF
>NA|TRBJ1-4|TRBV9
CASSPGGGYEKLFF
>TRBD1|TRBJ2-2|TRBV11-2
CASSTGTGYTGELFF
>NA|TRBJ1-1|TRBV18
CASSEVRTEAFF
>TRBD1|TRBJ1-1|TRBV10-3
CAISEKAGGTNTEAFF
>TRBD1|TRBJ2-1|TRBV18
CASSPQQGTSSYNEQFF
>TRBD1|TRBJ1-1|TRBV27
CASTPDGTVLTEAFF
>NA|TRBJ2-7|TRBV5-8
CASSYTYEQYF
>NA|TRBJ2-3|TRBV6-5
CASGGRMDTQYF
>NA|TRBJ1-5|TRBV4-1
CASSHLTGLNQPQHF
>TRBD2|TRBJ2-1|TRBV7-6
CASSDGLAGGPEQFF
>NA|TRBJ1-4|TRBV10-3
CAISDVGHATNEKLFF
>NA|TRBJ1-1|TRBV3-1/TRBV3-2
CASSPGGTGEAFF
>NA|TRBJ1-6|TRBV12-5
CASGDPRTPNSPLHF
>NA|TRBJ1-5|TRBV2
CASSEMIRNQPQHF
>NA|TRBJ1-1|TRBV6-5
CASTLPGNTEAFF
>NA|TRBJ1-5|TRBV11-2
CASSLAPRNQPQHF
>NA|TRBJ2-1|TRBV11-3
CASSLGPFREQFF
>NA|TRBJ2-7|TRBV5-5
CASGRGGGEQYF
>TRBD1|TRBJ1-1|TRBV5-4
CASSRDRVSEAFF
>TRBD1|TRBJ2-6|TRBV7-9
CASSPGTGAGANVLTF
>NA|TRBJ2-7|TRBV10-3
CAIRNSQILGYEQYF
>NA|TRBJ2-1|TRBV7-9
CASSSGLPGLTRANEQFF
>NA|TRBJ2-1|TRBV13
CASYRAHLSWGYNEQFF
>NA|TRBJ1-2|TRBV10-3
CAISEPGLTRDGYTF
>NA|TRBJ1-2|TRBV19
CASSIVGQTYGYTF
>NA|TRBJ1-2|TRBV11-2
CASSHTGWHYGYTF
>TRBD2|TRBJ2-1|TRBV19
CASSISPAGDNEQFF
>NA|TRBJ1-4|TRBV7-2
CASSLATGEKLFF
>TRBD1|TRBJ1-1|TRBV3-1/TRBV3-2
CASSRRQGNTEAFF